The 6 T cell receptor beta chains in this list originate from one sample, sequenced in a study of T cells in Graves' hyperthyroidism and ophthalmopathy. Researchers amplified the TCR beta CDR3 regions from RNA transcripts. Researchers ran a first-round RT-PCR on the TCR CDR3 using the HTBI primer set. TCRdb analysed the multiplex PCR reads with MiXCR anew, one entry per CDR3 protein. The table records around 290,000 distinct CDR3 sequences, approximately 15% of them present only once. The sample taken for sequencing was blood. All receptors derive from a woman between 35 and 50 years old with Graves' hyperthyroidism.

The V and J genes are TRBV30 and TRBJ2-7; 7 bases fit TRBD1. The germline V gene encodes CDR1 GTSNPN and CDR2 SVGIG (reference sequence). Trimming cost V 7 bases and J 4 bases; bases outside gene matches: 13. CDR3 length equals 14 residues. CDR3 sequence: CASHRDSKLYEQYF. For the CDR3, the DNA is TGTGCCTCCCACCGGGACAGCAAGCTATACGAGCAGTACTTC.

This clonotype showed up many times. The chain combines TRBV12-3 or TRBV12-4 with TRBJ2-3, with a tentative D call TRBD2 (5 bases). The V and J ends lost 5 bases and 6 bases respectively, with 9 bases between them. The CDR3 covers 12 residues. CDR3 amino acids: CASSISGDTQYF. The DNA of the CDR3 is TGTGCCAGCAGTATTTCGGGGGATACGCAGTATTTT.

This clonotype was detected ten times or more. This rearrangement joins TRBV29-1 to TRBJ1-2; 9 nucleotides line up with TRBD1. After removal of 3 bases from V and 1 base from J, the junction contained 3 bases not matched to a gene. The CDR3 runs to 14 residues. The V gene's germline CDR1 is SQVTM and CDR2 ANQGSEA. The CDR3 nucleotides are TGCAGCGTTGAGAGGACAGGGGTTAACTATGGCTACACCTTC. Translation gives CSVERTGVNYGYTF.

At least ten counts were recorded for this clonotype. The gene calls are TRBV7-9 and TRBJ2-5; 7 nucleotides match TRBD1. The CDR3 extends over 14 amino acids. V lost 5 bases, J lost 3 bases, and 6 bases stayed unmatched. Germline CDR1 is SEHNR and CDR2 is FQNEAQ (reference sequence). The CDR3 reads CASSQTGAEETQYF. For the CDR3, the DNA is TGTGCCAGCAGCCAAACAGGGGCAGAAGAGACCCAGTACTTC.

The sample holds many counts of this clonotype. The chain recombines TRBV7-6 with TRBJ2-5; TRBD2 aligns across 14 bases. The CDR3 has 18 residues. Trimming cost V 0 bases and J 5 bases; bases outside gene matches: 8. Germline V gives CDR1 SGHVS, CDR2 FNYEAQ. CDR3 nucleotide sequence: TGTGCCAGCAGCTTAGCCCGACTAGCGGGAGGGCCGGGGGAGACCCAGTACTTC. Its translation is CASSLARLAGGPGETQYF.

A few counts support this clonotype. The rearrangement joins TRBV6-5 to TRBJ1-4; no reliable D call. The CDR3 has 13 residues. Germline V CDR1 and CDR2: MNHEY, SVGAGI. The V and J ends lost 2 bases and 3 bases respectively, with 4 bases between them. CDR3: CASSYRSNEKLFF. DNA of the CDR3: TGTGCCAGCAGTTACAGGTCTAATGAAAAACTGTTTTTT.